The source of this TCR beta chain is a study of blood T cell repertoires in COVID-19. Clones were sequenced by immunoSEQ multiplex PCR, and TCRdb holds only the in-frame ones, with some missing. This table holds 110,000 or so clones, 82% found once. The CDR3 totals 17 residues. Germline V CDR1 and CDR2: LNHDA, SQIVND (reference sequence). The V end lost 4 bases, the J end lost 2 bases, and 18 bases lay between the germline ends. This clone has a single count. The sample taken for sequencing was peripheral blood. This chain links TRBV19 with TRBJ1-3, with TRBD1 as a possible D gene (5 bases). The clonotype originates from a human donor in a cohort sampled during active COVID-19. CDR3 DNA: TGTGCCAGTAGTAACGTCGGCGCAGGGAAGGCTGGAAACACCATATATTTT. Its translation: CASSNVGAGKAGNTIYF.